The T cell receptor (beta chain) described here comes from a study of blood T cell repertoires in COVID-19. Assay used: immunoSEQ multiplex PCR; TCRdb lists only in-frame clones, some missing. Of about 310,000 clones in the sample, approximately 85% were seen once. Germline lookup yields CDR1 SGHTA and CDR2 FQGTGA. CDR3 size: 14 residues. Trimming removed 9 bases from V and 3 bases from J; junction bases left unmatched: 5. This sequence joins TRBV7-3 and TRBJ2-2; 9 bases map to TRBD1. This receptor was obtained from a man between 25 and 39 years old who had recovered from COVID-19. Material: PBMCs or T cells enriched from blood (not recorded which). CDR3 in amino acids: CASNRGPDTGELFF. CDR3 DNA sequence: TGTGCCAGTAACAGGGGGCCGGACACCGGGGAGCTGTTTTTT.